Shown below are 28 T cell receptor beta chains from a single sample sequenced in a study of shared clonotypes between healthy human individuals. Libraries were prepared by immunoSEQ multiplex PCR; TCRdb keeps only in-frame clonotypes and omits some of them. This sample has 1.5 million to 2.5 million clones, with approximately 95% found just once. CD45RO-negative cells were positively selected for CCR7, leaving out terminally differentiated effector memory CD45RA+ cells. The sample consisted of naive CD8+ T cells sorted from blood. These receptors all come from a man aged 18 to 35 in good health.

For this clone: The identical CDR3 is also encoded by other nucleotide sequences in the sample. The chain combines TRBV7-2 with TRBJ2-1, with D hard to call. Trimming pared 4 bases from V and 3 bases from J, leaving 7 bases between. CDR1 SGHTA and CDR2 FQGNSA come from the germline V gene. The CDR3 loop spans 13 amino acids. CDR3 sequence (DNA): TGTGCCAGCAGCTCGACCAACTACAATGAGCAGTTCTTC. This sequence encodes CASSSTNYNEQFF.

This clone has only one observation. The chain links TRBV28 to TRBJ2-5; TRBD2 might be the D (5 bases). CDR3 length: 13 amino acids. V lost 7 bases and J 3 bases, leaving 12 bases between the germline ends. Germline assignment: CDR1 MDHEN and CDR2 SYDVKM. The CDR3 DNA reads as TGTGCCAGCACCGAATTGAGGGAAGAGACCCAGTACTTC. As protein: CASTELREETQYF.

V gene TRBV5-6 combines with J gene TRBJ1-5, with a possible D match to TRBD1 (5 bases). CDR3 length equals 14 residues. The germline V and J ends were trimmed by 1 base and 4 bases, with 9 bases remaining between them. Germline CDR1 SGHDT, CDR2 YYEEEE. The CDR3 spells CASSLYEGNQPQHF. In nucleotides, the CDR3 is TGTGCCAGCAGCTTGTATGAGGGGAATCAGCCCCAGCATTTT. Variable domain in full (rest from reference TRBV5-6 and TRBJ1-5): DAGVTQSPTHLIKTRGQQVTLRCSPKSGHDTVSWYQQALGQGPQFIFQYYEEEERQRGNFPDRFSGHQFPNYSSELNVNALLLGDSALYLCASSLYEGNQPQHFGDGTRLSIL.

The rearrangement links TRBV9 to TRBJ1-2, with 9 nucleotides matching TRBD1. V trimming: 4 bases; J trimming: 3 bases; junction bases outside the gene matches: 7. CDR1 and CDR2 (germline): SGDLS, YYNGEE. The CDR3 sequence is 15 residues long. Here the CDR3 reads CASSPNRGRDYGYTF. The DNA of the CDR3 is TGTGCCAGCAGCCCAAACAGGGGGCGCGACTATGGCTACACCTTC.

Regarding this clone: This CDR3 is also generated by other DNA sequences in the sample. This chain joins TRBV5-6 and TRBJ2-2; TRBD2 might be the D (6 bases). CDR1 and CDR2 from the germline V gene are SGHDT and YYEEEE. V lost 4 bases and J 4 bases, leaving 8 bases between the germline ends. The CDR3 has 13 amino acids. The CDR3 DNA reads TGTGCCAGCAGCCCGGGAGTCACCGGGGAGCTGTTTTTT. It yields the protein CASSPGVTGELFF.

The V gene is TRBV19, the J gene TRBJ1-1, with 9 bases identical to TRBD1. There are 14 residues in the CDR3. Trimming cost V 8 bases and J 6 bases; bases outside gene matches: 10. The germline V gene has CDR1 LNHDA and CDR2 SQIVND (reference sequence). The CDR3 reads CASVGTGPRPEAFF. In DNA form, the CDR3 reads TGTGCCAGTGTTGGGACAGGGCCTCGCCCTGAAGCTTTCTTT.

This chain connects TRBV30 to TRBJ2-2; the D is unclear. V was cut by 4 bases and J by 4 bases, with 7 bases left in between. Germline lookup yields CDR1 GTSNPN and CDR2 SVGIG (reference sequence). The CDR3 runs 12 residues. The CDR3 protein is CAWNRGTGELFF. CDR3 nucleotide sequence: TGTGCCTGGAACCGCGGCACCGGGGAGCTGTTTTTT.

The V call is TRBV27, the J call TRBJ2-5; D unresolved. Germline CDR1 MNHEY, CDR2 SMNVEV (reference sequence). The germline V and J ends were trimmed by 8 bases and 5 bases, with 15 bases remaining between them. The CDR3 runs to 13 residues. In DNA, the CDR3 is TGTGCCAGCGGACCTCAGGAGTCGGAGACCCAGTACTTC. Amino acids: CASGPQESETQYF.

The CDR3 reads CASSPRTGEGGRQETQYF. DNA for the CDR3: TGTGCCAGCAGCCCCCGGACAGGGGAGGGCGGTCGCCAAGAGACCCAGTACTTC. The rearrangement joins TRBV13 to TRBJ2-5; 9 bases align to TRBD1. This CDR3 is built from 18 residues. V was clipped by 5 bases and J by 1 base; unmatched bases: 14. Germline CDR1 PRHDT, CDR2 FYEKMQ (reference sequence).

The V and J genes are TRBV27 and TRBJ1-2; tentatively, D is TRBD1 (6 bases). V lost 1 base and J 10 bases, leaving 13 bases between the germline ends. This CDR3 has 13 residues. Germline CDR1 reads MNHEY; CDR2 reads SMNVEV (reference sequence). CDR3 amino acids: CASSLYEQGPYTF. The DNA for the CDR3 is TGTGCCAGCAGTTTATACGAACAGGGCCCCTACACCTTC.

To note about this clone: One end of the junction is discordant with germline, which a read error may explain. The sample has other DNA sequences that encode this CDR3 too. The chain joins TRBV7-7 to TRBJ2-7; 7 nucleotides match TRBD1. Germline values: CDR1 SSHAT, CDR2 FNYEAQ (reference sequence). This CDR3 has 15 residues. The CDR3 DNA is TGTGCTAGCAGCTTAGCGCAGGGGACAGACTACGAGCAGTACTTC. It translates to CASSLAQGTDYEQYF.

In this sample, this clone turned up once. V gene TRBV27 combines with J gene TRBJ1-1; 8 bases map to TRBD1. There are 14 residues in the CDR3. Germline V gives CDR1 MNHEY, CDR2 SMNVEV (reference sequence). The J segment lost 6 bases and the V segment lost 4 bases, leaving 7 bases of the junction unmatched. The CDR3 sequence is CASSSGQGIAEAFF. Here the CDR3 DNA reads TGTGCCAGCAGTTCAGGACAGGGAATTGCTGAAGCTTTCTTT.

The chain employs TRBV7-9 and TRBJ1-2; no reliable D call. This CDR3 region has 14 residues. V gave up 5 bases and J gave up 8 bases, with 18 bases separating them. The germline CDR1 and CDR2 sequences are SEHNR and FQNEAQ (reference sequence). The CDR3 is CASSPALSGPGYTF. CDR3 coding DNA: TGTGCCAGCAGCCCCGCCTTGTCAGGCCCCGGCTACACCTTC.

The chain is built from TRBV4-1 and TRBJ2-7, with 9 bases identical to TRBD2. The junction had 9 bases not matched to a gene; V was cut back by 0 bases and J by 6 bases. Germline V gene data show CDR1 as MGHRA and CDR2 as YSYEKL. The CDR3 totals 16 residues. This CDR3 reads CASSQDPSSGIREQYF. DNA for the CDR3: TGCGCCAGCAGCCAAGATCCATCTAGCGGGATACGCGAGCAGTACTTC.

The chain is built from TRBV28 and TRBJ1-5; D perhaps matches TRBD1 (5 bases). The V gene's germline CDR1 is MDHEN and CDR2 SYDVKM. Trimming cost V 7 bases and J 10 bases, with 14 bases left between them. CDR3 length: 12 residues. CDR3 sequence reads: CASTPGGPPQHF. The CDR3 DNA is TGTGCCAGCACCCCTGGGGGTCCCCCCCAGCATTTT.

With regard to this clone: The same CDR3 is also encoded by other DNA sequences in this sample. This rearrangement joins TRBV27 to TRBJ2-7; D gene uncertain. This CDR3 is built from 13 residues. The ends were cut back, 3 bases at V and 1 base at J, with 7 bases in the middle. Per the germline V gene, CDR1 is MNHEY and CDR2 is SMNVEV (reference sequence). The CDR3 DNA reads TGTGCCAGCAGTTTCAGGAGTTCCTACGAGCAGTACTTC. It encodes CASSFRSSYEQYF.

The CDR3 region is CASSQVAGGSNTGELFF. For the CDR3, the DNA is TGCGCCAGCAGCCAAGTAGCGGGAGGGTCAAACACCGGGGAGCTGTTTTTT. V gene TRBV4-3 combines with J gene TRBJ2-2; 11 bases match TRBD2. Germline values: CDR1 LGHNA, CDR2 YSLEER. The CDR3 consists of 17 residues. V shed 1 base and J 2 bases; nucleotides not matched to a gene: 3.

J is TRBJ2-7 and V is TRBV6-1, with D possibly called TRBD1 or TRBD2 (5 bases each). This CDR3 region has 13 residues. Deletions cut 10 bases from V and 2 bases from J, with 15 bases between. In germline, CDR1 is MNHNS, CDR2 SASEGT. The CDR3 is CATTWGITYEQYF. The CDR3, as DNA: TGTGCCACTACATGGGGGATAACCTACGAGCAGTACTTC.

The CDR3 is CASSLEVGLAGGLPNNEQFF. DNA of the CDR3: TGCGCCAGCAGCTTGGAGGTGGGACTAGCGGGAGGGTTGCCTAACAATGAGCAGTTCTTC. The chain employs TRBV5-1 and TRBJ2-1; 16 bases fit TRBD2. The junction had 11 bases not matched to a gene; V was cut back by 0 bases and J by 5 bases. The germline gives CDR1 SGHRS, CDR2 YFSETQ. The CDR3 loop spans 20 amino acids.

The J gene is TRBJ2-7, the V gene TRBV5-4, with D perhaps TRBD1 or TRBD2 (6 bases each). The germline V gene encodes CDR1 SGHNT and CDR2 YYREEE (reference sequence). V lost 2 bases, J lost 3 bases, and 27 bases lay in between. The CDR3 is made up of 19 amino acids. The CDR3 region is CASSFWSGATQELGYEQYF. The CDR3 nucleotides read TGTGCCAGCAGCTTTTGGTCGGGGGCAACTCAGGAGCTAGGCTACGAGCAGTACTTC.

The chain employs TRBV6-5 and TRBJ2-2; weak D call: TRBD2 (6 bases). This CDR3 contains 16 residues. V was pared by 4 bases and J by 0 bases, with 12 bases between. Looked up from germline, CDR1 is MNHEY and CDR2 is SVGAGI. This CDR3 is CASSLGLSANTGELFF. The CDR3 coding sequence is TGTGCCAGCAGTTTGGGACTGAGCGCGAACACCGGGGAGCTGTTTTTT.

V usage is TRBV19 and J usage is TRBJ2-7, with D maybe TRBD1 (6 bases). V lost 2 bases to trimming and J lost 1 base, with 12 bases between them. Germline loops: CDR1 LNHDA, CDR2 SQIVND (reference sequence). The CDR3 runs to 15 residues. CDR3: CASSISGTSSYEQYF. The CDR3 coding sequence is TGTGCCAGTAGTATAAGTGGGACAAGTTCCTACGAGCAGTACTTC.

The V gene is TRBV4-3, the J gene TRBJ2-5; D may match TRBD1 or TRBD2 (5 bases each). Germline values: CDR1 LGHNA, CDR2 YSLEER. V was clipped by 3 bases and J by 2 bases, with 16 bases between them. This CDR3 contains 16 residues. The CDR3 reads CASSQAAGWGQETQYF. In DNA form, the CDR3 reads TGCGCCAGCAGCCAGGCCGCCGGTTGGGGGCAAGAGACCCAGTACTTC.

The rearrangement joins TRBV9 to TRBJ2-1, with 10 positions matching TRBD2. The CDR3 length is 16 residues. The V and J ends lost 4 bases and 3 bases, in that order; junction bases with no gene match: 7. Germline CDR1 reads SGDLS; CDR2 reads YYNGEE. CDR3 in DNA: TGTGCCAGCAGCTATTTAGCGGGGGGCGGCTACAATGAGCAGTTCTTC. Its protein is CASSYLAGGGYNEQFF.

This chain connects TRBV2 to TRBJ1-4; tentative D call: TRBD1 (6 bases). The CDR3 has 15 residues. CDR1 SNHLY and CDR2 FYNNEI come from the germline V gene. Trimming took off 5 bases at V and 8 bases at J, with 18 bases between the two ends. This chain's CDR3 is CASSPDIGGPEKLFF. As DNA, the CDR3 is TGTGCCAGCAGTCCCGATATCGGGGGGCCCGAAAAACTGTTTTTT.

The chain recombines TRBV28 with TRBJ2-5; 8 nucleotides line up with TRBD2. CDR1 and CDR2 from the germline V gene are MDHEN and SYDVKM. The CDR3 spans 16 residues. The trim removed 2 bases at V and 1 base at J, leaving 6 bases unmatched. CDR3 region: CASSLGLAGFQETQYF. The CDR3 bases are TGTGCCAGCAGTTTAGGGCTAGCGGGTTTCCAAGAGACCCAGTACTTC.

The rearrangement links TRBV9 to TRBJ2-1; 8 bases map to TRBD1. The CDR3 is made up of 15 amino acids. Germline values: CDR1 SGDLS, CDR2 YYNGEE. V was pared by 2 bases and J by 5 bases, with 6 bases of the junction left unmatched. The CDR3 DNA sequence: TGTGCCAGCAGCGTCGGGACAGGATCTGACAATGAGCAGTTCTTC. It yields the protein CASSVGTGSDNEQFF.

The gene calls are TRBV4-3 and TRBJ2-7, with 10 bases lining up with TRBD2. The CDR3 consists of 16 residues. Germline V gene lookup returns CDR1 LGHNA and CDR2 YSLEER. Trimming removed 0 bases from V and 3 bases from J; junction bases left unmatched: 5. This CDR3 reads CASSQDLAGGLYEQYF. As DNA, the CDR3 is TGCGCCAGCAGCCAAGATTTAGCGGGAGGCCTCTACGAGCAGTACTTC.